This TCR beta chain was recovered during a study of blood T cell repertoires in COVID-19. In the case of this clone: The germline gene is not matched at one end of the junction; a read error may be the cause.

Profiling relied on immunoSEQ multiplex PCR, and the TCRdb table lists in-frame clones only, not all of them. The repertoire includes fewer than 150,000 clones, almost 85% of them detected once, and over 2.5% sits in the top ten. CDR1 MNHNY and CDR2 SVGAGI come from the germline V gene (reference sequence). CDR3 length: 15 amino acids. The sequence came from a man between 50 and 59 years old with acute or convalescent COVID-19. The rearrangement joins TRBV6-6 to TRBJ2-5, with a weak D call TRBD1 (5 bases). The sequenced material came from peripheral blood. DNA of the CDR3: TGTGCCAGCAGCTACTCTGCCTCCAGGGTGGAGACCCAGTACTTC. Amino acid sequence: CASSYSASRVETQYF.